Listed below are T cell receptor beta chains from one sample, sequenced in a study of Ad26.COV2.S vaccination and SARS-CoV-2 variants. Method: immunoSEQ multiplex PCR; TCRdb's copy keeps in-frame clones and lacks some. Of over 400,000 clones in the sample, about nine tenths were seen once. The input for sequencing was peripheral blood, taken in a trial of Ad26.COV2.S vaccine versus placebo. These receptors originate from a person aged 18 to 59 who received the Ad26.COV2.S COVID-19 vaccine or a placebo. Both conserved end residues are part of each CDR3. Each record gives: D gene, clone size, V gene, J gene, CDR3 protein, CDR3 DNA. The D gene is left open where the match is weak. The size field is filled for only some rows; it gives once, few, many or a size class.

D: TRBD1
size: .
V: TRBV6-4
J: TRBJ2-2
CDR3: CANPRDREVGELFF
DNA: TGTGCCAACCCCCGGGACAGGGAGGTCGGGGAGCTGTTTTTT

D: .
size: .
V: TRBV25-1
J: TRBJ2-6
CDR3: CASSEYRPGANVLTF
DNA: TGTGCCAGCAGTGAATACAGGCCTGGGGCCAACGTCCTGACTTTC

D: TRBD1
size: once
V: TRBV28
J: TRBJ1-5
CDR3: CASSTTGPLVQPQHF
DNA: TGTGCCAGCAGCACGACAGGGCCGTTAGTCCAGCCCCAGCATTTT

D: .
size: .
V: TRBV12-5
J: TRBJ2-2
CDR3: CASGREDRCVEVGELFF
DNA: TGTGCTAGTGGTCGGGAGGACAGGTGCGTTGAGGTCGGGGAGCTGTTTTTT

D: .
size: .
V: TRBV3-1/TRBV3-2
J: TRBJ2-3
CDR3: CASSQEEVRDSATDTQYF
DNA: TGTGCCAGCAGCCAAGAAGAGGTCCGGGACTCCGCCACAGATACGCAGTATTTT

D: TRBD2
size: .
V: TRBV4-1
J: TRBJ2-7
CDR3: CASSQLLAASEQYF
DNA: TGCGCCAGCAGCCAGCTACTAGCGGCGTCCGAGCAGTACTTC

D: .
size: .
V: TRBV28
J: TRBJ1-1
CDR3: CASSPWWQENTEAFF
DNA: TGTGCCAGCAGCCCCTGGTGGCAGGAGAACACTGAAGCTTTCTTT

D: TRBD2
size: .
V: TRBV29-1
J: TRBJ2-1
CDR3: CSVDLAGVSNEQFF
DNA: TGCAGCGTGGACCTAGCGGGAGTCAGCAATGAGCAGTTCTTC

D: .
size: .
V: TRBV11-2
J: TRBJ2-2
CDR3: CASSLRHGAGRFNTGELFF
DNA: TGTGCCAGCAGCTTACGCCATGGGGCGGGACGGTTTAACACCGGGGAGCTGTTTTTT

D: .
size: .
V: TRBV6-6
J: TRBJ2-5
CDR3: CASSYSGGVGQETQYF
DNA: TGTGCCAGCAGTTACTCAGGCGGGGTTGGCCAAGAGACCCAGTACTTC

D: TRBD2
size: .
V: TRBV7-2
J: TRBJ2-3
CDR3: CASSPYTSGSADTQYF
DNA: TGTGCCAGCAGCCCATACACTAGCGGGAGTGCAGATACGCAGTATTTT

D: TRBD1
size: .
V: TRBV28
J: TRBJ2-7
CDR3: CASSLWTGTYEQYF
DNA: TGTGCCAGCAGTTTGTGGACAGGGACCTACGAGCAGTACTTC

D: .
size: .
V: TRBV28
J: TRBJ1-5
CDR3: CASSRQQVSSNQPQHF
DNA: TGTGCCAGCAGCCGACAACAGGTGTCTAGCAATCAGCCCCAGCATTTT

D: .
size: .
V: TRBV4-1
J: TRBJ2-3
CDR3: CASSQDPTPHTVSTDTQYF
DNA: TGCGCCAGCAGCCAAGATCCCACCCCCCACACCGTGAGCACAGATACGCAGTATTTT

D: .
size: .
V: TRBV7-2
J: TRBJ2-5
CDR3: CASSLTSRTQETQYF
DNA: TGTGCCAGCAGCTTAACTAGTCGAACGCAAGAGACCCAGTACTTC

D: TRBD2
size: .
V: TRBV27
J: TRBJ2-5
CDR3: CASSLSSGGYETQYF
DNA: TGTGCCAGCAGTTTATCGTCGGGGGGGTACGAGACCCAGTACTTC

D: TRBD1
size: .
V: TRBV7-8
J: TRBJ1-2
CDR3: CASSPETGSGYTF
DNA: TGTGCCAGCAGCCCAGAGACAGGGAGTGGCTACACCTTC

D: .
size: .
V: TRBV10-3
J: TRBJ2-5
CDR3: CAISGNEETQYF
DNA: TGTGCCATCAGTGGCAACGAAGAGACCCAGTACTTC

D: .
size: .
V: TRBV4-2
J: TRBJ2-1
CDR3: CASSQGTEQFF
DNA: TGTGCCAGCAGCCAAGGTACTGAGCAGTTCTTC

D: .
size: .
V: TRBV7-2
J: TRBJ2-5
CDR3: CASSLPLRWETQYF
DNA: TGTGCCAGCAGCTTACCTCTCAGATGGGAGACCCAGTACTTC

D: TRBD2
size: .
V: TRBV24-1
J: TRBJ2-7
CDR3: CATSDPTSGSYEQYF
DNA: TGTGCCACCAGTGATCCCACTAGCGGATCCTACGAGCAGTACTTC

D: .
size: .
V: TRBV11-2
J: TRBJ2-1
CDR3: CASSFRIGINEQFF
DNA: TGTGCCAGCAGCTTCCGTATCGGGATAAATGAGCAGTTCTTC

D: TRBD1
size: .
V: TRBV5-6
J: TRBJ2-5
CDR3: CASSLAYRGETQYF
DNA: TGTGCCAGCAGCTTGGCTTACAGGGGAGAGACCCAGTACTTC

D: .
size: .
V: TRBV5-1
J: TRBJ2-1
CDR3: CASSLGPNGYNEQFF
DNA: TGCGCCAGCAGCTTGGGACCCAACGGCTACAATGAGCAGTTCTTC

D: .
size: .
V: TRBV14
J: TRBJ1-4
CDR3: CASSQETGRFGKLFF
DNA: TGTGCCAGCAGCCAAGAAACCGGCAGGTTTGGGAAACTGTTTTTT

D: .
size: .
V: TRBV28
J: TRBJ2-1
CDR3: CASSPGSGNEQFF
DNA: TGTGCCAGCAGCCCTGGGAGTGGTAATGAGCAGTTCTTC

D: TRBD2
size: .
V: TRBV28
J: TRBJ2-7
CDR3: CASRTTSGISYEQYF
DNA: TGTGCCAGCAGGACGACTAGCGGAATCTCCTACGAGCAGTACTTC

D: TRBD2
size: .
V: TRBV9
J: TRBJ2-7
CDR3: CASSQTSGSLYEQYF
DNA: TGTGCCAGCAGCCAAACCAGCGGGAGTCTCTACGAGCAGTACTTC

D: TRBD1
size: .
V: TRBV7-9
J: TRBJ2-5
CDR3: CASSPWTGELNETQYF
DNA: TGTGCCAGCAGCCCTTGGACAGGGGAGTTGAATGAGACCCAGTACTTC

D: .
size: once
V: TRBV5-6
J: TRBJ2-5
CDR3: CASSSTAQETQYF
DNA: TGTGCCAGCAGCTCGACAGCGCAAGAGACCCAGTACTTC

D: .
size: few
V: TRBV10-3
J: TRBJ1-1
CDR3: CAINGGNTEAFF
DNA: TGTGCCATCAATGGGGGAAACACTGAAGCTTTCTTT

D: .
size: .
V: TRBV27
J: TRBJ2-7
CDR3: CASSPLSLQDEQYF
DNA: TGTGCCAGCAGTCCCTTATCCCTACAGGACGAGCAGTACTTC

D: .
size: .
V: TRBV6-5
J: TRBJ2-7
CDR3: CASSYSRDSPTYEQYF
DNA: TGTGCCAGCAGTTACTCCCGGGACTCACCTACCTACGAGCAGTACTTC

D: .
size: .
V: TRBV18
J: TRBJ2-5
CDR3: CASSPRETQYF
DNA: TGTGCCAGCTCACCACGAGAGACCCAGTACTTC

D: TRBD1
size: .
V: TRBV7-2
J: TRBJ1-5
CDR3: CASSWDRGEPQHF
DNA: TGTGCCAGCAGCTGGGACAGGGGGGAGCCCCAGCATTTT

D: .
size: .
V: TRBV18
J: TRBJ1-3
CDR3: CASSPGTSYTGNTIYF
DNA: TGTGCCAGCTCACCCGGGACGAGCTATACTGGAAACACCATATATTTT

D: TRBD2
size: .
V: TRBV18
J: TRBJ2-5
CDR3: CASSPSGKEVERETQYF
DNA: TGTGCCAGCTCCCCGAGCGGGAAGGAAGTGGAGAGGGAGACCCAGTACTTC

D: TRBD1
size: .
V: TRBV7-9
J: TRBJ1-1
CDR3: CASSLGGGMNTEAFF
DNA: TGTGCCAGCAGCTTAGGAGGGGGCATGAACACTGAAGCTTTCTTT

D: .
size: .
V: TRBV18
J: TRBJ2-1
CDR3: CASSSNPEQFF
DNA: TGTGCCAGCTCATCCAATCCTGAGCAGTTCTTC

D: .
size: .
V: TRBV21-1
J: TRBJ2-5
CDR3: CASSKVRAETQYF
DNA: TGTGCCAGCAGCAAAGTAAGGGCAGAGACCCAGTACTTC

D: TRBD2
size: .
V: TRBV23-1
J: TRBJ2-5
CDR3: CASSQSAREGRETQYF
DNA: TGCGCCAGCAGTCAATCGGCGCGGGAGGGCCGGGAGACCCAGTACTTC

D: .
size: .
V: TRBV5-1
J: TRBJ1-2
CDR3: CASSSGPGNYGYTF
DNA: TGCGCCAGCAGCTCGGGCCCGGGTAACTATGGCTACACCTTC

D: .
size: .
V: TRBV4-1
J: TRBJ2-5
CDR3: CASSNTHRDGQETQYF
DNA: TGCGCCAGCAGCAATACTCACCGGGACGGACAAGAGACCCAGTACTTC

D: .
size: .
V: TRBV15
J: TRBJ1-2
CDR3: CATSREGGANYGYTF
DNA: TGTGCCACCAGCAGAGAAGGGGGGGCTAACTATGGCTACACCTTC

D: .
size: .
V: TRBV7-9
J: TRBJ2-5
CDR3: CASSLGRYQETQYF
DNA: TGTGCCAGCAGCTTAGGGCGGTACCAAGAGACCCAGTACTTC

D: TRBD2
size: .
V: TRBV27
J: TRBJ2-5
CDR3: CASSLVGGSSGSLTTQYF
DNA: TGTGCCAGCAGTTTGGTGGGGGGATCTAGCGGGAGCTTGACTACCCAGTACTTC

D: TRBD1
size: .
V: TRBV7-2
J: TRBJ2-7
CDR3: CASSLSRQGKFSFYEQYF
DNA: TGTGCCAGCAGCTTATCTCGACAGGGGAAGTTTTCATTCTACGAGCAGTACTTC

D: TRBD1
size: .
V: TRBV28
J: TRBJ1-4
CDR3: CASKRQGAKLFF
DNA: TGTGCCAGCAAAAGACAGGGGGCAAAACTGTTTTTT

D: .
size: .
V: TRBV9
J: TRBJ2-1
CDR3: CASSHNRGHPSYNEQFF
DNA: TGTGCCAGCAGCCACAATCGGGGGCATCCTTCCTACAATGAGCAGTTCTTC

D: .
size: .
V: TRBV30
J: TRBJ1-1
CDR3: CARTSNLAGRNTEAFF
DNA: TGTGCCCGAACTTCTAACCTGGCCGGGAGGAACACTGAAGCTTTCTTT

D: .
size: .
V: TRBV20-1
J: TRBJ1-6
CDR3: CSARDQSPLHF
DNA: TGCAGTGCTAGAGATCAGTCACCCCTCCACTTT

D: .
size: .
V: TRBV2
J: TRBJ1-1
CDR3: CASSPFPLNTEAFF
DNA: TGTGCCAGCAGTCCGTTCCCGTTGAACACTGAAGCTTTCTTT

D: TRBD1
size: .
V: TRBV28
J: TRBJ1-5
CDR3: CASRHQGGRNQPQHF
DNA: TGTGCCAGCAGACATCAGGGGGGTCGCAATCAGCCCCAGCATTTT

D: .
size: .
V: TRBV6-2/TRBV6-3
J: TRBJ2-7
CDR3: CASSQAYEQYF
DNA: TGTGCCAGCAGCCAAGCCTACGAGCAGTACTTC

D: .
size: .
V: TRBV7-8
J: TRBJ1-1
CDR3: CASSLKSNTEAFF
DNA: TGTGCCAGCAGCTTAAAGTCGAACACTGAAGCTTTCTTT